The 13 T cell receptor beta chains below were found in one sample sequenced in a study of blood T cells in healthy people across ages. Primers used in a second PCR of roughly 6 to 12 cycles were a sample-barcoded 5' primer and a J-beta primer mix. One entry per CDR3 protein results from TCRdb running MiXCR on the 5' RACE reads. The sample contains 750,000 to 950,000 distinct CDR3 sequences, approximately 24% of which appear only once. These data are also associated with another study on T cells of mothers and their children.

Material for sequencing was blood. The receptor set was obtained from a boy aged 5-17 years in good health.

Only a few counts were recorded for this clonotype. The rearrangement links TRBV20-1 to TRBJ1-5, with D tentatively TRBD1 (5 bases). The ends were cut back, 0 bases at V and 4 bases at J, with 13 bases in the middle. There are 15 residues in the CDR3. CDR1 is DFQATT and CDR2 is SNEGSKA in the germline V gene (reference sequence). For the CDR3, the DNA is TGCAGTGCTAGAGAGGGGCAGGTTAGGAATCAGCCCCAGCATTTT. Translation: CSAREGQVRNQPQHF.

J is TRBJ2-5 and V is TRBV20-1; D unresolved. Near its end, the DNA agrees better with TRBJ2-7, so the J call may be wrong. The CDR3 loop spans 11 amino acids. Per germline, CDR1 DFQATT and CDR2 SNEGSKA (reference sequence). The CDR3 is CSASTGYEQYF. DNA for the CDR3: TGCAGTGCTTCGACGGGCTACGAGCAGTACTTC.

There are a few counts of this clonotype. This rearrangement joins TRBV18 to TRBJ2-1, with 9 bases that match TRBD1. CDR3 length: 16 amino acids. Germline-derived CDR1 and CDR2 are KGHSH and LQKENI. J gave up 4 bases and V 0 bases, and 4 bases lay outside the gene matches. In DNA, the CDR3 is TGTGCCAGCTCACCACCCGACAGGGGGGGTTACAATGAGCAGTTCTTC. The encoded protein is CASSPPDRGGYNEQFF.

With respect to this clonotype: The junction departs from germline at one end; a sequencing error may be responsible. The rearrangement joins TRBV15 to TRBJ2-2; 9 positions match TRBD1. CDR1 is LNHNV, CDR2 YYDKDF, per germline (reference sequence). This CDR3 has 17 amino acids. The CDR3 bases are TGCGCCACCAGCAGACAGCCGGGACAGGGTGGAACCGGGGAGCTGTTTTTT. This encodes CATSRQPGQGGTGELFF.

In this sample, this clonotype turned up a few times. The rearrangement uses TRBV15 and TRBJ1-4; possible D gene TRBD1, 5 bases. CDR1 is LNHNV, CDR2 YYDKDF, per germline (reference sequence). The CDR3 is 16 amino acids. The V end lost 1 base, the J end lost 7 bases, and 16 bases lay between the germline ends. The CDR3 region has the DNA TGTGCCACCAGCAGAGTATTACAGGTCCGGGGTGAAAAACTGTTTTTT. Translating it yields CATSRVLQVRGEKLFF.

This clonotype has more than one count but fewer than ten. The J gene is TRBJ1-4, the V gene TRBV7-8; a weak D match, TRBD1 (5 bases). V lost 4 bases to trimming and J lost 5 bases, with 14 bases between them. Germline values: CDR1 SGHVS, CDR2 FQNEAQ. The CDR3 is 15 amino acids. This CDR3 is CASSSYSGGNEKLFF. The CDR3 DNA is TGTGCCAGCAGCTCTTACAGCGGGGGGAATGAAAAACTGTTTTTT.

This clonotype has a handful of counts. The genes are TRBV12-3 or TRBV12-4 and TRBJ2-7; D ambiguous. The last part of the DNA fits TRBJ2-5 better; the J call may be wrong. The CDR3 covers 13 residues. CDR3 in amino acids: CASTSTPLETQYF. The CDR3, as DNA: TGTGCCAGCACCTCCACTCCCTTAGAGACCCAGTACTTC.

The chain uses TRBV6-2 or TRBV6-3 and TRBJ1-1; D is uncertain. Trimming pared 5 bases from V and 4 bases from J, leaving 11 bases between. CDR1 MNHEY and CDR2 SVGEGT come from the germline V gene. CDR3 length: 13 residues. DNA for the CDR3: TGTGCCAGCAGTGCCTCATTGAGCACTGAAGCTTTCTTT. Translated: CASSASLSTEAFF.

The CDR3 is CASSWRLAGGTTDTQYF. The CDR3 DNA reads TGTGCCAGCAGTTGGAGACTAGCGGGGGGAACCACAGATACGCAGTATTTT. The rearrangement uses TRBV6-5 and TRBJ2-3; 13 positions agree with TRBD2. CDR3 length: 17 residues. V was pared by 4 bases and J by 2 bases, with 6 bases of the junction left unmatched. The germline gives CDR1 MNHEY, CDR2 SVGAGI.

V is TRBV20-1 and J is TRBJ2-5; the D gene is possibly TRBD2 (6 bases). Trimming cost V 6 bases and J 0 bases, with 11 bases left between them. The CDR3 contains 13 residues. The germline V gene encodes CDR1 DFQATT and CDR2 SNEGSKA (reference sequence). This chain's CDR3 is CSANRDYQETQYF. CDR3 bases: TGCAGTGCAAACCGGGACTACCAAGAGACCCAGTACTTC.

The genes are TRBV20-1 and TRBJ1-4; no definite D call. V lost 1 base and J 0 bases, leaving 12 bases between the germline ends. CDR1 and CDR2 (germline): DFQATT, SNEGSKA (reference sequence). The CDR3 length is 16 residues. CDR3 residues: CSARALEVSTNEKLFF. In DNA, the CDR3 is TGCAGTGCTAGAGCTCTAGAGGTTTCAACTAATGAAAAACTGTTTTTT.

This clonotype was counted between two and nine times. V usage is TRBV5-1 and J usage is TRBJ1-4, with D maybe TRBD1 (5 bases). The CDR3 runs to 14 residues. The germline V gene encodes CDR1 SGHRS and CDR2 YFSETQ. Trimming removed 7 bases at V and 6 bases at J, with 16 bases between. CDR3 protein: CASGDGGGHEKLFF. CDR3 DNA: TGCGCCAGCGGGGACGGCGGAGGGCATGAAAAACTGTTTTTT.

The table lists this clonotype with a few counts. The V and J genes are TRBV25-1 and TRBJ2-7; no clear D gene. Trimming removed 5 bases from V and 0 bases from J, with 8 bases in between. The CDR3 covers 13 residues. Germline V gene sequence: CDR1 MGHDK, CDR2 SYGVNS. In nucleotides, the CDR3 is TGTGCCAGCAGTCCTGACAACTCCTACGAGCAGTACTTC. Protein: CASSPDNSYEQYF.